Described below is a single T cell receptor beta chain sequence and its context. Assay used: immunoSEQ multiplex PCR; TCRdb lists only in-frame clones, some missing. The top ten hold approximately 2% of the sample, which has about 180,000 clones, nearly 90% seen once. Germline CDR1 SGHAT, CDR2 FQNNGV. CDR3 length equals 15 residues. The V end lost 8 bases, the J end lost 1 base, and 18 bases lay between the germline ends. This entry belongs to a study of blood T cell repertoires in COVID-19. Study as a whole: T cells, B-cell-depleted T cells, or PBMCs supplied cDNA or gDNA.

The receptor was isolated from a man aged 18 to 29 who had recovered from COVID-19. This chain uses TRBV11-2 with TRBJ2-7; D is perhaps TRBD2 (6 bases). Sequencing input: peripheral blood. CDR3 protein: CASSGGGTGSYEQYF. CDR3 bases: TGTGCCAGCTCCGGCGGCGGGACGGGGTCCTACGAGCAGTACTTC.